This TCR beta chain was sequenced in a study of cytomegalovirus exposure and HLA in healthy donors. Study conclusions and caveats: It was reported that the classifier diagnosed cytomegalovirus status with high specificity and sensitivity in both the original and validation cohorts.

Remarks on this clone: Its antigen remains unidentified.

This CDR3 spans 15 amino acids. CDR1 and CDR2 from the germline V gene are SQVTM and ANQGSEA. V dropped 3 bases and J dropped 7 bases, with 21 bases sitting between them. Here immunoSEQ multiplex PCR was the method, and the copy in TCRdb shows in-frame clones only, minus some. The sample consists of more than 95,000 clones, more than 70% of them appearing once. The sample was PBMCs. The clonotype was recovered from a man between 18 and 29 years old in good health and CMV-seronegative. The chain recombines TRBV29-1 with TRBJ1-2; the D gene is possibly TRBD1 (5 bases). The CDR3 reads CSVEDYGGGGSGYTF. The CDR3 DNA is TGCAGCGTTGAGGACTACGGAGGCGGGGGTAGTGGCTACACCTTC.